One sample yielded the 27 T cell receptor beta chains listed below, sequenced in a study of human T cells and chemical hapten exposure. TCRdb called the RACE reads again in MiXCR, with one record for every CDR3 protein. Of about 120,000 distinct CDR3 sequences in the sample, roughly 14% were seen once. Specified time point: pre-sensitization, week 0. Described treatment: therapeutic diphenylcyclopropenone sensitization with weekly scalp DPC. The starting material was whole blood, obtained in connection with sensitization to the hapten diphenylcyclopropenone (DPC). The receptors were gathered from a woman under 30 with alopecia areata. Some clones in this sample may be carry-over from other donors' samples.

The chain combines TRBV7-6 with TRBJ2-3; 9 bases fit TRBD1. This CDR3 contains 17 residues. The trim removed 5 bases at V and 3 bases at J, leaving 12 bases unmatched. The germline V gene has CDR1 SGHVS and CDR2 FNYEAQ. CDR3 loop: CASSSGGGQGGTDTQYF. The CDR3 DNA sequence: TGTGCCAGCAGCAGCGGTGGGGGACAGGGAGGAACAGATACGCAGTATTTT.

The CDR3 sequence: CSVEGQGYTEAFF. DNA for the CDR3: TGCAGCGTTGAAGGGCAGGGATACACTGAAGCTTTCTTT. The V gene is TRBV29-1, the J gene TRBJ1-1; the D gene is possibly TRBD1 (5 bases). There are 13 residues in the CDR3. V lost 1 base and J 3 bases, leaving 9 bases between the germline ends. Germline values: CDR1 SQVTM, CDR2 ANQGSEA.

This clonotype was detected a few times. The chain joins TRBV7-9 to TRBJ1-3; no definite D call. The CDR3 contains 15 residues. V was clipped by 6 bases and J by 0 bases, with 12 bases between them. Germline lookup yields CDR1 SEHNR and CDR2 FQNEAQ (reference sequence). For the CDR3, the DNA is TGTGCCAGCAGGGACGCCACCTACTCTGGAAACACCATATATTTT. Encoded protein: CASRDATYSGNTIYF.

V gene TRBV25-1 combines with J gene TRBJ1-3, with 8 bases aligning to TRBD1. This CDR3 has 17 amino acids. J lost 0 bases, V lost 3 bases, and 7 bases had no gene match. Germline CDR1 and CDR2: MGHDK and SYGVNS. CDR3 sequence (DNA): TGTGCCAGCAGTGATCGGGGACAGGTCGCCTCTGGAAACACCATATATTTT. It yields the protein CASSDRGQVASGNTIYF.

The rearrangement uses TRBV4-3 and TRBJ2-1; 8 bases align to TRBD2. Per germline, CDR1 LGHNA and CDR2 YSLEER. The CDR3 sequence is 16 residues long. V gave up 1 base and J gave up 4 bases; unmatched junction bases: 6. CDR3: CASSQVLGGAYNEQFF. The CDR3 DNA follows: TGCGCCAGCAGCCAAGTTCTCGGGGGGGCGTACAATGAGCAGTTCTTC.

The CDR3 DNA reads as TGTGCCAGCAGTTTCGCCGGGACTTCTGCTAACTATGGCTACACCTTC. It is translated as CASSFAGTSANYGYTF. The V and J genes are TRBV12-3 or TRBV12-4 and TRBJ1-2; perhaps TRBD1 as D (5 bases). The length of the CDR3 is 16 residues. The germline V and J ends were trimmed by 3 bases and 0 bases, with 14 bases remaining between them.

The chain is built from TRBV21-1 and TRBJ2-1; no DNA check was done on the table's D call, TRBD1. TRBV21-1 is classified as a pseudogene. This CDR3 has 15 amino acids. The CDR3 spells CASSKVKGANNEQFF. For the CDR3, the DNA is TGTGCCAGCAGCAAAGTGAAGGGGGCCAACAATGAGCAGTTCTTC.

This clonotype was found a few times. This chain links TRBV2 with TRBJ1-5; perhaps TRBD1 as D (5 bases). The CDR3 is 15 amino acids. Germline V gene lookup returns CDR1 SNHLY and CDR2 FYNNEI. V lost 2 bases to trimming and J lost 0 bases, with 8 bases between them. This CDR3 reads CASSEWGYSNQPQHF. CDR3 nucleotide sequence: TGTGCCAGCAGTGAATGGGGGTATAGCAATCAGCCCCAGCATTTT.

The V call is TRBV20-1, the J call TRBJ2-5; a weak D match, TRBD2 (6 bases). This CDR3 is 13 amino acids long. V lost 6 bases to trimming and J lost 2 bases, with 13 bases between them. Germline CDR1 is DFQATT and CDR2 is SNEGSKA (reference sequence). For the CDR3, the DNA is TGCAGTGCCGCTTCCGGGGGACAAGAGACCCAGTACTTC. This sequence encodes CSAASGGQETQYF.

CDR3 DNA: TGTGCCAGCACCGAACTAGCGGGGACCTACACCGGGGAGCTGTTTTTT. This encodes CASTELAGTYTGELFF. This chain links TRBV6-1 with TRBJ2-2; 10 bases are a match to TRBD2. Per germline, CDR1 MNHNS and CDR2 SASEGT. Trimming removed 7 bases from V and 3 bases from J; junction bases left unmatched: 8. This CDR3 spans 16 amino acids.

This clonotype was seen ten or more times. CDR3 protein: CARTLRDTASGNTIYF. The CDR3 DNA is TGTGCCAGGACGCTTCGGGACACCGCCTCTGGAAACACCATATATTTT. The chain employs TRBV6-2 or TRBV6-3 and TRBJ1-3; tentative D call: TRBD1 (6 bases). The CDR3 length is 16 residues. Looked up from germline, CDR1 is MNHEY and CDR2 is SVGEGT. V shed 9 bases and J shed 0 bases, with 18 bases lying between them.

This clonotype was seen only a few times. The rearrangement links TRBV4-2 to TRBJ2-5; D is unclear. V was shortened by 0 bases and J by 4 bases, with 12 bases between the two germline ends. Germline CDR1 reads LGHNA; CDR2 reads YNFKEQ. The CDR3 covers 15 residues. The CDR3 loop is CASSQEASQVETQYF. The CDR3 DNA is TGTGCCAGCAGCCAAGAGGCCAGCCAGGTAGAGACCCAGTACTTC.

This clonotype came up many times. The chain couples TRBV6-2 or TRBV6-3 to TRBJ1-2, with 8 bases fitting TRBD1. CDR3 length: 14 amino acids. With 10 bases clipped from V and 5 bases from J, the junction kept 12 bases outside the gene matches. Germline V gene sequence: CDR1 MNHEY, CDR2 SVGEGT. CDR3 sequence (DNA): TGTGCCACTAGAGCCGGGACAGGAGAATATGGCTACACCTTC. This gives the protein CATRAGTGEYGYTF.

The rearrangement joins TRBV7-2 to TRBJ2-7; the D is unclear. This CDR3 is 14 amino acids long. V was trimmed by 0 bases and J by 2 bases, leaving 8 bases between them. Germline assignment: CDR1 SGHTA and CDR2 FQGNSA. In DNA form, the CDR3 reads TGTGCCAGCAGCTTAGCGTTCGGCCCCTACGAGCAGTACTTC. This encodes CASSLAFGPYEQYF. Full variable domain (remainder filled in from reference TRBV7-2 and TRBJ2-7): GAGVSQSPSNKVTEKGKDVELRCDPISGHTALYWYRQSLGQGLEFLIYFQGNSAPDKSGLPSDRFSAERTGGSVSTLTIQRTQQEDSAVYLCASSLAFGPYEQYFGPGTRLTVT.

V usage is TRBV20-1 and J usage is TRBJ1-1; no definite D call. The CDR3 is made up of 12 amino acids. Deletions cut 3 bases from V and 0 bases from J, with 5 bases between. Per germline, CDR1 DFQATT and CDR2 SNEGSKA (reference sequence). The CDR3: CSASGVNTEAFF. Written as DNA, the CDR3 is TGCAGTGCTAGCGGTGTGAACACTGAAGCTTTCTTT.

In its sample, this clonotype was seen a few times. The chain employs TRBV5-1 and TRBJ1-4; D perhaps matches TRBD1 (5 bases). The V gene's germline CDR1 is SGHRS and CDR2 YFSETQ. The CDR3 spans 15 residues. V was clipped by 4 bases and J by 2 bases, with 12 bases between them. CDR3 sequence: CASSSYGTTNEKLFF. CDR3 sequence (DNA): TGCGCCAGCAGCAGTTACGGGACCACTAATGAAAAACTGTTTTTT.

V gene TRBV12-5 combines with J gene TRBJ2-3; D perhaps matches TRBD1 (5 bases). The CDR3 length is 15 residues. In germline, CDR1 is LGHNT, CDR2 FRNRAP. Trimming removed 4 bases at V and 1 base at J, with 12 bases between. CDR3 coding DNA: TGTGCTAGTGGTTCGACAGCGATACGCACAGATACGCAGTATTTT. Amino acids: CASGSTAIRTDTQYF.

This clonotype was picked up many times. The rearrangement links TRBV21-1 to TRBJ2-5; the table's D call, TRBD1, was not checked against the DNA. TRBV21-1 is an annotated pseudogene. This CDR3 spans 13 amino acids. CDR3: CASSKSGTETQYF. CDR3 coding DNA: TGTGCCAGCAGCAAATCTGGGACAGAGACCCAGTACTTC.

The rearrangement links TRBV12-2 to TRBJ2-4; the tabulated D call, TRBD1, remains unverified against the DNA. TRBV12-2 is a known pseudogene. This CDR3 has 14 residues. As DNA, the CDR3 is TGTGCAAGTCGCTTCGGATCCCGAAGAAACATTCAGTACTTC. Protein: CASRFGSRRNIQYF.

This chain connects TRBV20-1 to TRBJ1-5, with TRBD1 identical over 10 bases. The CDR3 covers 17 residues. CDR1 and CDR2 (germline): DFQATT, SNEGSKA (reference sequence). Losses at the gene ends were 1 base for V and 1 base for J; bases not matched to a gene: 7. The CDR3 DNA reads as TGCAGTGCTAGAGGGGACAGGGGCTTGGGGAGCAATCAGCCCCAGCATTTT. Encoded protein: CSARGDRGLGSNQPQHF.

The V gene is TRBV20-1, the J gene TRBJ1-1, with a possible D match to TRBD1 (6 bases). CDR3 length equals 15 residues. Looked up from germline, CDR1 is DFQATT and CDR2 is SNEGSKA (reference sequence). Deletions cut 5 bases from V and 4 bases from J, with 20 bases between. The CDR3, as DNA: TGCAGTGCTCCCAGGGGCGAGCATGGCGGCACTGAAGCTTTCTTT. Translating gives CSAPRGEHGGTEAFF.

This clonotype has more than one count but fewer than ten. J is TRBJ2-5 and V is TRBV3-1; 14 positions agree with TRBD2. Germline V gene sequence: CDR1 LGHDT, CDR2 YNNKEL (reference sequence). V shed 4 bases, J shed 5 bases, and the junction held 6 bases outside the gene matches. The CDR3 loop spans 16 amino acids. The CDR3 sequence: CASSLARLAGGETQYF. In DNA form, the CDR3 reads TGTGCCAGCAGCCTCGCGAGACTAGCGGGAGGGGAGACCCAGTACTTC.

This chain connects TRBV7-9 to TRBJ1-4; 9 bases match TRBD1. Germline CDR1 reads SEHNR; CDR2 reads FQNEAQ (reference sequence). Trimming took 1 base from V and 7 from J; bases not matched to a gene: 13. The CDR3 runs to 18 residues. CDR3 sequence (DNA): TGTGCCAGCAGCTTAGTCGGCAGTGTCGGGACAGGGCCTGAAAAACTGTTTTTT. Its translation: CASSLVGSVGTGPEKLFF.

The chain links TRBV6-5 to TRBJ2-3, with TRBD2 identical over 10 bases. Unmatched junction bases numbered 4, after V lost 7 bases and J lost 3 bases. The CDR3 is made up of 14 amino acids. Germline CDR1 reads MNHEY; CDR2 reads SVGAGI. The CDR3 sequence is CASKRTSGTDTQYF. The CDR3 DNA sequence: TGTGCCAGCAAAAGGACTAGCGGTACAGATACGCAGTATTTT.

This clonotype was recorded a few times. The chain couples TRBV6-2 or TRBV6-3 to TRBJ1-1; D call uncertain. V was shortened by 8 bases and J by 5 bases, with 15 bases between the two germline ends. The CDR3 totals 13 residues. Germline lookup yields CDR1 MNHEY and CDR2 SVGEGT. The CDR3 DNA is TGTGCCAGCGGCCGGAATCTACGGACTGAAGCTTTCTTT. It is translated as CASGRNLRTEAFF.

In its sample, this clonotype was seen a few times. The chain uses TRBV11-2 and TRBJ2-7, with D perhaps matching TRBD2 (7 bases). V was trimmed by 5 bases and J by 2 bases, leaving 13 bases between them. CDR3 length equals 14 residues. Germline lookup yields CDR1 SGHAT and CDR2 FQNNGV. The CDR3 spells CASSLRGPPYEQYF. For the CDR3, the DNA is TGTGCCAGCAGCCTGCGGGGGCCTCCCTACGAGCAGTACTTC.

The chain combines TRBV6-5 with TRBJ2-1; unclear D gene. The ends were cut back, 5 bases at V and 0 bases at J, with 11 bases in the middle. The CDR3 has 15 residues. CDR1 MNHEY and CDR2 SVGAGI come from the germline V gene. The CDR3 nucleotides read TGTGCCAGCAGTCCCCGACTTGGCTCCTACAATGAGCAGTTCTTC. Protein product: CASSPRLGSYNEQFF.